One and the same sample provided the 21 T cell receptor beta chains below, sequenced in a study of immune evolution from preneoplasia to lung adenocarcinoma. Sequencing used immunoSEQ multiplex PCR; TCRdb keeps in-frame clones, though not all of them. The sample records roughly 35,000 clones, about 73% being singletons. Material: FFPE invasive lung adenocarcinoma tissue. These receptors all stem from a person in their sixties or seventies with lung adenocarcinoma.

This clone is a singleton in its sample. The genes are TRBV19 and TRBJ1-5; D ambiguous. The CDR3 has 12 residues. Trimming stripped 0 bases from V and 11 bases from J, with 8 bases between. Germline CDR1 and CDR2: LNHDA and SQIVND (reference sequence). The CDR3 nucleotides read TGTGCCAGTAGTATAGAAGGGAGGGCCCAGCATTTT. This gives the protein CASSIEGRAQHF.

CDR3 sequence (DNA): TGTGCCAGCAGCTCCAGCCCGGGGGGTACGCAGTATTTT. It translates to CASSSSPGGTQYF. The J gene is TRBJ2-3, the V gene TRBV7-2; 7 nucleotides line up with TRBD2. The V segment lost 4 bases and the J segment 8 bases; nucleotides outside the gene matches: 6. The CDR3 spans 13 residues. From germline, CDR1 is SGHTA and CDR2 FQGNSA.

V gene TRBV7-2 combines with J gene TRBJ2-2; D remains unclear. The CDR3 has 14 amino acids. With 6 bases removed from V and 1 base from J, the gap between germline ends came to 9 bases. Germline values: CDR1 SGHTA, CDR2 FQGNSA. The CDR3 DNA is TGTGCCAGCAGTAATTTCCGGAACACCGGGGAGCTGTTTTTT. Protein: CASSNFRNTGELFF. The whole variable domain, filled in from reference TRBV7-2 and TRBJ2-2, reads GAGVSQSPSNKVTEKGKDVELRCDPISGHTALYWYRQSLGQGLEFLIYFQGNSAPDKSGLPSDRFSAERTGGSVSTLTIQRTQQEDSAVYLCASSNFRNTGELFFGEGSRLTVL.

V and J are TRBV5-1 and TRBJ2-3; 12 bases align to TRBD2. The CDR3 runs 15 residues. Germline V gene sequence: CDR1 SGHRS, CDR2 YFSETQ. With 0 bases clipped from V and 14 bases from J, the junction kept 10 bases outside the gene matches. As DNA, the CDR3 is TGCGCCAGCAGCTTGGAGGCTAGCGGGAGGGAGAAGCTGTATTTT. Residues: CASSLEASGREKLYF.

J is TRBJ2-7 and V is TRBV14; 9 nucleotides line up with TRBD2. This CDR3 spans 17 amino acids. Germline CDR1 is SGHDN and CDR2 is FVKESK. The J segment lost 3 bases and the V segment lost 3 bases, leaving 12 bases of the junction unmatched. The CDR3: CASSQSFRPSGNYEQYF. The CDR3 DNA reads as TGTGCCAGCAGCCAGAGCTTCCGGCCTAGCGGGAACTACGAGCAGTACTTC.

This clone turned up a few times. The chain uses TRBV7-9 and TRBJ1-2, with D possibly being TRBD1 (6 bases). Germline CDR1 reads SEHNR; CDR2 reads FQNEAQ (reference sequence). Trimming removed 4 bases at V and 4 bases at J, with 19 bases between. CDR3 length: 16 amino acids. The DNA for the CDR3 is TGTGCCAGCAGCTCAGGACAGCCCGAGTCCCTCTATGGCTACACCTTC. Translating gives CASSSGQPESLYGYTF.

The V call is TRBV27, the J call TRBJ2-6; D remains ambiguous. V was shortened by 8 bases and J by 0 bases, with 8 bases between the two germline ends. From germline, CDR1 is MNHEY and CDR2 SMNVEV (reference sequence). The CDR3 length is 14 residues. The CDR3 bases are TGTGCCAGCGCGTATAGCTCTGGGGCCAACGTCCTGACTTTC. Amino acids: CASAYSSGANVLTF. The full variable domain, rest sourced from reference TRBV27 and TRBJ2-6, is EAQVTQNPRYLITVTGKKLTVTCSQNMNHEYMSWYRQDPGLGLRQIYYSMNVEVTDKGDVPEGYKVSRKEKRNFPLILESPSPNQTSLYFCASAYSSGANVLTFGAGSRLTVL.

V and J are TRBV10-3 and TRBJ2-7; possible D gene TRBD1, 5 bases. Trimming removed 4 bases at V and 6 bases at J, with 16 bases between. Per the germline V gene, CDR1 is ENHRY and CDR2 is SYGVKD. This CDR3 has 14 amino acids. The CDR3 reads CAISVPGSQGEQYF. CDR3 coding DNA: TGTGCCATCAGTGTCCCAGGGTCCCAGGGCGAGCAGTACTTC.

The V call is TRBV2, the J call TRBJ1-3; a weak D match, TRBD1 (6 bases). The CDR3 runs 14 residues. Germline loops: CDR1 SNHLY, CDR2 FYNNEI. Trimming shortened V by 5 bases and J by 4 bases, and 12 bases separated the two germline ends. Here the CDR3 DNA reads TGTGCCAGCAGTCTCCAGGGGTGGGGAAACACCATATATTTT. This translates into CASSLQGWGNTIYF.

V usage is TRBV15 and J usage is TRBJ2-7; TRBD1 aligns across 7 bases. The CDR3 loop spans 15 amino acids. V shed 4 bases and J 5 bases; nucleotides not matched to a gene: 11. Germline CDR1 is LNHNV and CDR2 is YYDKDF (reference sequence). CDR3 region: CATSTLTGKVHEQYF. CDR3 bases: TGTGCCACCAGCACCTTGACAGGGAAGGTCCACGAGCAGTACTTC.

The CDR3 region has the DNA TGTGCCAGCAGCTCACCCGGGACAGGGGACTCCGAGCAGTACTTC. Protein product: CASSSPGTGDSEQYF. The rearrangement joins TRBV5-4 to TRBJ2-7; 10 bases are shared with TRBD1. Per germline, CDR1 SGHNT and CDR2 YYREEE (reference sequence). This CDR3 is built from 15 residues. The V segment lost 3 bases and the J segment 6 bases; nucleotides outside the gene matches: 9.

V usage is TRBV30 and J usage is TRBJ1-2; no reliable D call. Germline CDR1 is GTSNPN and CDR2 is SVGIG (reference sequence). This CDR3 region has 11 residues. V gave up 5 bases and J gave up 1 base, with 5 bases separating them. CDR3 loop: CAWGINYGYTF. DNA of the CDR3: TGTGCCTGGGGGATTAACTATGGCTACACCTTC.

This chain connects TRBV28 to TRBJ2-7, with 9 positions matching TRBD2. This CDR3 is 14 amino acids long. Germline loops: CDR1 MDHEN, CDR2 SYDVKM. With V trimmed by 6 bases and J by 3 bases, 6 bases remained unmatched. In DNA, the CDR3 is TGTGCCAGCAGGGAAGCGGGAGGTGTCTACGAGCAGTACTTC. This codes for CASREAGGVYEQYF.

The chain employs TRBV5-6 and TRBJ2-7, with 7 nucleotides matching TRBD1. This CDR3 has 15 amino acids. The germline V gene encodes CDR1 SGHDT and CDR2 YYEEEE. V shed 2 bases and J 6 bases; nucleotides not matched to a gene: 11. Here the CDR3 reads CASSLERQGSGEQYF. The DNA for the CDR3 is TGTGCCAGCAGCTTAGAAAGACAGGGCTCAGGCGAGCAGTACTTC.

The chain joins TRBV18 to TRBJ2-1; D is undetermined. Trimming took 3 bases from V and 10 from J, leaving 7 bases between them. The CDR3 extends over 11 amino acids. CDR1 and CDR2 from the germline V gene are KGHSH and LQKENI. This CDR3 is CASSPGREQFF. DNA for the CDR3: TGTGCCAGCTCACCGGGAAGAGAGCAGTTCTTC.

This clone came up a few times. J is TRBJ1-2 and V is TRBV7-8; D not certain. CDR1 is SGHVS and CDR2 is FQNEAQ in the germline V gene. The CDR3 loop spans 13 amino acids. Trimming removed 3 bases at V and 3 bases at J, with 8 bases between. DNA of the CDR3: TGTGCCAGCAGCTTGTCCGGGGACTATGGCTACACCTTC. It specifies CASSLSGDYGYTF.

In its sample, this clone was seen a few times. The chain uses TRBV20-1 and TRBJ1-1, with D uncertain. CDR1 DFQATT and CDR2 SNEGSKA come from the germline V gene (reference sequence). V dropped 4 bases and J dropped 2 bases, with 5 bases sitting between them. The CDR3 covers 11 residues. The CDR3 DNA follows: TGCAGTGCTAACGTAAACACTGAAGCTTTCTTT. Translation: CSANVNTEAFF.

V gene TRBV18 combines with J gene TRBJ1-1; D is undetermined. The CDR3 has 16 amino acids. Germline-derived CDR1 and CDR2 are KGHSH and LQKENI. V was trimmed by 6 bases and J by 5 bases, leaving 22 bases between them. CDR3 sequence: CASSYQVGVGVTEAFF. The CDR3 DNA sequence: TGTGCCAGCTCTTACCAGGTTGGGGTCGGCGTGACTGAAGCTTTCTTT.

J is TRBJ1-2 and V is TRBV6-6, with TRBD1 matching 9 bases. Germline V gene data show CDR1 as MNHNY and CDR2 as SVGAGI (reference sequence). The CDR3 covers 14 residues. The junction had 9 bases not matched to a gene; V was cut back by 5 bases and J by 8 bases. CDR3 region: CASSDYRGRDGYTF. The CDR3 DNA reads TGTGCCAGCAGTGACTACAGGGGGCGCGACGGCTACACCTTC.

The V call is TRBV11-2, the J call TRBJ2-1; 8 bases are shared with TRBD1. V shed 5 bases and J 1 base; nucleotides not matched to a gene: 4. Germline lookup yields CDR1 SGHAT and CDR2 FQNNGV. The CDR3 length is 15 residues. In nucleotides, the CDR3 is TGTGCCAGCAGCGCCGGACAGGGTTCCTACAATGAGCAGTTCTTC. Translated, it gives CASSAGQGSYNEQFF.

This clone showed up just a few times. For the CDR3, the DNA is TGTGCCAGCAGTCCCTTGGGTTTGGAGTCCGAGCAGTACTTC. The encoded protein is CASSPLGLESEQYF. The rearrangement joins TRBV28 to TRBJ2-7; unclear D gene. Germline V lookup: CDR1 MDHEN, CDR2 SYDVKM. This CDR3 spans 14 amino acids. V was clipped by 5 bases and J by 6 bases, with 17 bases between them.